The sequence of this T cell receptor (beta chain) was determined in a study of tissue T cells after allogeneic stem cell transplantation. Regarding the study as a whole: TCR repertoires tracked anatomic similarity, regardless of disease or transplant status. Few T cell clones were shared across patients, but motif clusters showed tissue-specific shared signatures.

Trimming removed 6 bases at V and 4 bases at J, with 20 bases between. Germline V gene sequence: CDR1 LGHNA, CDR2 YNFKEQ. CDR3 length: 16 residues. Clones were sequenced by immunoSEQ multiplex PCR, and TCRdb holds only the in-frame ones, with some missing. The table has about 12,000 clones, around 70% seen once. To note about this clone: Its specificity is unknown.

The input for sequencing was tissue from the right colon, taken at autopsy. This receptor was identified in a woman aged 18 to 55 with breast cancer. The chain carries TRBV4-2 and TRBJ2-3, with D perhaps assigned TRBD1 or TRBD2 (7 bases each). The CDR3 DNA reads TGTGCCAGCAGTCCGTCCAGGGGGGGGGCCGCAGATACGCAGTATTTT. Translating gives CASSPSRGGAADTQYF.